Presented here are 24 T cell receptor beta chains from one specimen sequenced in a study of shared clonotypes between healthy human individuals. This table comes from immunoSEQ multiplex PCR, and its TCRdb copy is limited to in-frame clones, with some not included. The sample lists 2 million to 2.5 million clones; 93% were seen once. Cells designated naive CD8 were CD45RO-negative and were positively selected for CCR7, with terminally differentiated effector memory CD45RA+ cells excluded. The material sequenced was naive CD8+ T cells from PBMCs. The origin of the receptors is a man in his late teens or twenties in good health. Some clones in this sample may be carry-over from other donors' samples.

The chain couples TRBV4-1 to TRBJ2-7; 9 bases are a match to TRBD2. Germline loops: CDR1 MGHRA, CDR2 YSYEKL. The CDR3 totals 21 residues. Trimming removed 1 base from V and 0 bases from J; junction bases left unmatched: 19. In DNA, the CDR3 is TGCGCCAGCAGCCAAGTCGCTTTGGAGGGACTAGCCCTAGGTAGCTCCTACGAGCAGTACTTC. Amino acid sequence: CASSQVALEGLALGSSYEQYF.

This clone appeared once. This chain connects TRBV4-3 to TRBJ2-3; D gene uncertain. Germline V gene lookup returns CDR1 LGHNA and CDR2 YSLEER. The CDR3 runs 15 residues. V shed 1 base and J shed 1 base, with 9 bases lying between them. CDR3: CASSQGQGRTDTQYF. The CDR3 DNA is TGCGCCAGCAGCCAAGGGCAAGGGCGCACAGATACGCAGTATTTT.

A single count supports this clone. The rearrangement joins TRBV7-9 to TRBJ1-1; D gene uncertain. There are 12 residues in the CDR3. CDR1 is SEHNR and CDR2 is FQNEAQ in the germline V gene (reference sequence). Trimming cost V 10 bases and J 0 bases, with 9 bases left between them. As DNA, the CDR3 is TGTGCCACAAGCGGAATGAACACTGAAGCTTTCTTT. This encodes CATSGMNTEAFF.

The V and J genes are TRBV28 and TRBJ2-7; 7 positions match TRBD1. With V trimmed by 5 bases and J by 5 bases, 9 bases remained unmatched. Germline V gives CDR1 MDHEN, CDR2 SYDVKM. This CDR3 comprises 14 residues. The CDR3 DNA sequence: TGTGCCAGCAGTAGGACAGGCTCTACCCACGAGCAGTACTTC. Translation gives CASSRTGSTHEQYF.

The CDR3 DNA sequence: TGTGCCAGTAGCCGGGACAGGATGAACACTGAAGCTTTCTTT. This encodes CASSRDRMNTEAFF. This rearrangement joins TRBV19 to TRBJ1-1, with 8 nucleotides matching TRBD1. The CDR3 has 14 amino acids. V dropped 6 bases and J dropped 0; count of bases not matched to a gene: 3. Germline V gene data show CDR1 as LNHDA and CDR2 as SQIVND (reference sequence).

Regarding this clone: This sample also contains other DNA sequences that code for the same CDR3. The rearrangement joins TRBV5-1 to TRBJ2-7; possibly TRBD1 for D (6 bases). The V and J ends lost 0 bases and 2 bases respectively, with 12 bases between them. The length of the CDR3 is 15 residues. CDR1 and CDR2 from the germline V gene are SGHRS and YFSETQ. The CDR3 region is CASSLGQGPPYEQYF. CDR3 DNA: TGCGCCAGCAGCTTGGGGCAGGGGCCTCCCTACGAGCAGTACTTC. Based on the CDR3 plus reference TRBV5-1 and TRBJ2-7, the full variable domain is KAGVTQTPRYLIKTRGQQVTLSCSPISGHRSVSWYQQTPGQGLQFLFEYFSETQRNKGNFPGRFSGRQFSNSRSEMNVSTLELGDSALYLCASSLGQGPPYEQYFGPGTRLTVT.

This chain uses TRBV5-6 with TRBJ2-2, with D uncertain. CDR1 and CDR2 from the germline V gene are SGHDT and YYEEEE. The CDR3 is made up of 14 amino acids. V lost 3 bases and J lost 7, with 13 bases in between. The CDR3 reads CASSSETIGGELFF. CDR3 coding DNA: TGTGCCAGCAGCTCCGAGACGATTGGCGGGGAGCTGTTTTTT.

The chain carries TRBV5-1 and TRBJ2-1, with 9 bases aligning to TRBD2. J was trimmed by 7 bases and V by 0 bases; bases with no gene match: 11. The CDR3 sequence is 17 residues long. Germline CDR1 and CDR2: SGHRS and YFSETQ. DNA of the CDR3: TGCGCCAGCAGCTTGGCTACGCGGGAGGGTTCGCGAAATGAGCAGTTCTTC. This sequence encodes CASSLATREGSRNEQFF.

This clone was observed once. This sequence joins TRBV27 and TRBJ2-5, with D possibly being TRBD1 (6 bases). CDR3 length: 15 amino acids. Deletions cut 9 bases from V and 2 bases from J, with 19 bases between. Germline values: CDR1 MNHEY, CDR2 SMNVEV (reference sequence). CDR3 bases: TGTGCCAGTTCGGATGGACAGAGGGGTCAAGAGACCCAGTACTTC. Protein: CASSDGQRGQETQYF.

The genes are TRBV6-5 and TRBJ2-1; the match to TRBD2 covers 8 bases. This CDR3 spans 15 amino acids. V trimming: 0 bases; J trimming: 4 bases; junction bases outside the gene matches: 2. Germline V gene lookup returns CDR1 MNHEY and CDR2 SVGAGI. The CDR3 DNA follows: TGTGCCAGCAGTTACTCCGCTAGCGGGTACAATGAGCAGTTCTTC. As protein: CASSYSASGYNEQFF.

This chain joins TRBV5-4 and TRBJ2-2; 11 nucleotides align to TRBD2. The length of the CDR3 is 15 residues. Unmatched junction bases numbered 0, after V lost 4 bases and J lost 1 base. Germline values: CDR1 SGHNT, CDR2 YYREEE (reference sequence). This CDR3 reads CASSLAGGNTGELFF. Here the CDR3 DNA reads TGTGCCAGCAGCCTAGCGGGAGGGAACACCGGGGAGCTGTTTTTT.

This chain uses TRBV6-1 with TRBJ2-7; weak D call: TRBD1 (5 bases). The germline gives CDR1 MNHNS, CDR2 SASEGT. V gave up 4 bases and J gave up 5 bases, with 24 bases separating them. This CDR3 is built from 17 residues. The CDR3 spells CASSAPPWGARPDEQYF. In DNA, the CDR3 is TGTGCCAGCAGTGCACCCCCTTGGGGCGCGCGGCCCGACGAGCAGTACTTC.

The sample holds one count of this clone. The rearrangement links TRBV27 to TRBJ2-1; 12 nucleotides align to TRBD2. This CDR3 is built from 16 residues. From germline, CDR1 is MNHEY and CDR2 SMNVEV (reference sequence). With V trimmed by 5 bases and J by 3 bases, 5 bases remained unmatched. The CDR3 DNA is TGTGCCAGCAGTGTGACTAGCGGGAGTCGCTACAATGAGCAGTTCTTC. This codes for CASSVTSGSRYNEQFF.

This chain connects TRBV27 to TRBJ2-1; D gene ambiguous. Germline V gene lookup returns CDR1 MNHEY and CDR2 SMNVEV (reference sequence). The CDR3 sequence is 14 residues long. V dropped 5 bases and J dropped 6 bases, with 14 bases sitting between them. Written as DNA, the CDR3 is TGTGCCAGCAGTCCCCCGGGTCCCTTCAATGAGCAGTTCTTC. Amino acid sequence: CASSPPGPFNEQFF.

The chain couples TRBV7-9 to TRBJ2-1; 12 positions agree with TRBD2. The CDR3 spans 18 residues. CDR1 and CDR2 from the germline V gene are SEHNR and FQNEAQ (reference sequence). J was trimmed by 4 bases and V by 4 bases; bases with no gene match: 11. The CDR3 here is CASSSTSGRLLIYNEQFF. The CDR3 nucleotides are TGTGCCAGCAGCTCGACTAGCGGGAGATTACTAATATACAATGAGCAGTTCTTC.

This chain joins TRBV4-1 and TRBJ1-5; TRBD1 aligns across 11 bases. V lost 0 bases to trimming and J lost 5 bases; unmatched junction nucleotides: 15. This CDR3 region has 20 residues. Per germline, CDR1 MGHRA and CDR2 YSYEKL. CDR3 sequence: CASSQEKPGQGDPLYQPQHF. In DNA, the CDR3 is TGCGCCAGCAGCCAAGAAAAGCCGGGACAGGGGGACCCCCTATATCAGCCCCAGCATTTT.

This clone has a single count. The genes are TRBV10-3 and TRBJ2-7; 7 bases fit TRBD1. CDR1 and CDR2 from the germline V gene are ENHRY and SYGVKD. After removal of 0 bases from V and 4 bases from J, the junction contained 6 bases not matched to a gene. The CDR3 length is 15 residues. Written as DNA, the CDR3 is TGTGCCATCAGTGAGTCGGAACAGGGGCCTTACGAGCAGTACTTC. Translated: CAISESEQGPYEQYF.

The chain uses TRBV13 and TRBJ1-1, with D unresolved. The CDR3 sequence is 15 residues long. Germline V gene lookup returns CDR1 PRHDT and CDR2 FYEKMQ (reference sequence). Trimming stripped 5 bases from V and 2 bases from J, with 15 bases between. Here the CDR3 DNA reads TGTGCCAGCAGCCTCCCGACGGTCCCTAACACTGAAGCTTTCTTT. Residues: CASSLPTVPNTEAFF.

Comment on this clone: This same CDR3 is encoded by further DNA sequences in the sample. CDR3 sequence (DNA): TGTGCCAGCAGCCCGGGGAGCTCCTACAATGAGCAGTTCTTC. It codes for CASSPGSSYNEQFF. The rearrangement uses TRBV27 and TRBJ2-1, with D perhaps TRBD2 (5 bases). The CDR3 length is 14 residues. Germline CDR1 MNHEY, CDR2 SMNVEV (reference sequence). With 6 bases removed from V and 0 bases from J, the gap between germline ends came to 9 bases.

Regarding this clone: The sample has other DNA sequences that encode this CDR3 too. This chain uses TRBV5-1 with TRBJ1-2; the D gene is possibly TRBD1 (5 bases). The CDR3 sequence is 13 residues long. The germline gives CDR1 SGHRS, CDR2 YFSETQ. The V and J ends lost 1 base and 4 bases respectively, with 8 bases between them. The DNA of the CDR3 is TGCGCCAGCAGCTTGCGACAGTCCTATGGCTACACCTTC. Its protein product is CASSLRQSYGYTF.

The V gene is TRBV6-6, the J gene TRBJ1-1, with D unclear. From germline, CDR1 is MNHNY and CDR2 SVGAGI (reference sequence). This CDR3 region has 10 residues. This CDR3 is CATRRGEAFF. Here the CDR3 DNA reads TGTGCGACCCGCCGAGGGGAAGCTTTCTTT.

The chain recombines TRBV5-4 with TRBJ1-3; D is unresolved. The CDR3 has 15 residues. CDR1 SGHNT and CDR2 YYREEE come from the germline V gene (reference sequence). V shed 0 bases and J shed 6 bases, with 13 bases lying between them. The CDR3 reads CASSLDRQQLNTIYF. The CDR3 DNA reads as TGTGCCAGCAGCTTGGATCGGCAGCAACTAAACACCATATATTTT.

This clone occurred once. The rearrangement links TRBV19 to TRBJ2-2; TRBD2 agrees at 8 bases. The V segment lost 7 bases and the J segment 4 bases; nucleotides outside the gene matches: 11. Germline assignment: CDR1 LNHDA and CDR2 SQIVND (reference sequence). CDR3 length equals 16 residues. The DNA of the CDR3 is TGTGCCAGTACCACGAGAGCGGGAGAAGGCACCGGGGAGCTGTTTTTT. It specifies CASTTRAGEGTGELFF.

J is TRBJ2-3 and V is TRBV15; 7 bases fit TRBD2. V shed 1 base, J shed 3 bases, and the junction held 4 bases outside the gene matches. The CDR3 length is 15 residues. The germline CDR1 and CDR2 sequences are LNHNV and YYDKDF (reference sequence). CDR3 in DNA: TGTGCCACCAGCAGAGCACTAGCGCAGACAGATACGCAGTATTTT. Translating it yields CATSRALAQTDTQYF.